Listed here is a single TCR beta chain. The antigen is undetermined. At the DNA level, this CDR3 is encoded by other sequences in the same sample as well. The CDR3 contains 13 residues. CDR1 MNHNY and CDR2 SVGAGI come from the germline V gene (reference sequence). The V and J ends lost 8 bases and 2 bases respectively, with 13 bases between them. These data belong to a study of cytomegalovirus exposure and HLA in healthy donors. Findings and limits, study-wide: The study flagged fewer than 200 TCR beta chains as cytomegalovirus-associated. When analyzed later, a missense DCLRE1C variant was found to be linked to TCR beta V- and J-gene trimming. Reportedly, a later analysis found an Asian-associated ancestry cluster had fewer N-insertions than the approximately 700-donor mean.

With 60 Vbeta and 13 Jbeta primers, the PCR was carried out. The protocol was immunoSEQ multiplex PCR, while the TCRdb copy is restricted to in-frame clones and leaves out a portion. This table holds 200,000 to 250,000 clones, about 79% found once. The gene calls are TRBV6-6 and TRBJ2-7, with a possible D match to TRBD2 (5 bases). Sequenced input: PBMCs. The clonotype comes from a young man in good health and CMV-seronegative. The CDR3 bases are TGTGCCAGCGAACGGGGTTCTCCCTACGAGCAGTACTTC. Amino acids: CASERGSPYEQYF.